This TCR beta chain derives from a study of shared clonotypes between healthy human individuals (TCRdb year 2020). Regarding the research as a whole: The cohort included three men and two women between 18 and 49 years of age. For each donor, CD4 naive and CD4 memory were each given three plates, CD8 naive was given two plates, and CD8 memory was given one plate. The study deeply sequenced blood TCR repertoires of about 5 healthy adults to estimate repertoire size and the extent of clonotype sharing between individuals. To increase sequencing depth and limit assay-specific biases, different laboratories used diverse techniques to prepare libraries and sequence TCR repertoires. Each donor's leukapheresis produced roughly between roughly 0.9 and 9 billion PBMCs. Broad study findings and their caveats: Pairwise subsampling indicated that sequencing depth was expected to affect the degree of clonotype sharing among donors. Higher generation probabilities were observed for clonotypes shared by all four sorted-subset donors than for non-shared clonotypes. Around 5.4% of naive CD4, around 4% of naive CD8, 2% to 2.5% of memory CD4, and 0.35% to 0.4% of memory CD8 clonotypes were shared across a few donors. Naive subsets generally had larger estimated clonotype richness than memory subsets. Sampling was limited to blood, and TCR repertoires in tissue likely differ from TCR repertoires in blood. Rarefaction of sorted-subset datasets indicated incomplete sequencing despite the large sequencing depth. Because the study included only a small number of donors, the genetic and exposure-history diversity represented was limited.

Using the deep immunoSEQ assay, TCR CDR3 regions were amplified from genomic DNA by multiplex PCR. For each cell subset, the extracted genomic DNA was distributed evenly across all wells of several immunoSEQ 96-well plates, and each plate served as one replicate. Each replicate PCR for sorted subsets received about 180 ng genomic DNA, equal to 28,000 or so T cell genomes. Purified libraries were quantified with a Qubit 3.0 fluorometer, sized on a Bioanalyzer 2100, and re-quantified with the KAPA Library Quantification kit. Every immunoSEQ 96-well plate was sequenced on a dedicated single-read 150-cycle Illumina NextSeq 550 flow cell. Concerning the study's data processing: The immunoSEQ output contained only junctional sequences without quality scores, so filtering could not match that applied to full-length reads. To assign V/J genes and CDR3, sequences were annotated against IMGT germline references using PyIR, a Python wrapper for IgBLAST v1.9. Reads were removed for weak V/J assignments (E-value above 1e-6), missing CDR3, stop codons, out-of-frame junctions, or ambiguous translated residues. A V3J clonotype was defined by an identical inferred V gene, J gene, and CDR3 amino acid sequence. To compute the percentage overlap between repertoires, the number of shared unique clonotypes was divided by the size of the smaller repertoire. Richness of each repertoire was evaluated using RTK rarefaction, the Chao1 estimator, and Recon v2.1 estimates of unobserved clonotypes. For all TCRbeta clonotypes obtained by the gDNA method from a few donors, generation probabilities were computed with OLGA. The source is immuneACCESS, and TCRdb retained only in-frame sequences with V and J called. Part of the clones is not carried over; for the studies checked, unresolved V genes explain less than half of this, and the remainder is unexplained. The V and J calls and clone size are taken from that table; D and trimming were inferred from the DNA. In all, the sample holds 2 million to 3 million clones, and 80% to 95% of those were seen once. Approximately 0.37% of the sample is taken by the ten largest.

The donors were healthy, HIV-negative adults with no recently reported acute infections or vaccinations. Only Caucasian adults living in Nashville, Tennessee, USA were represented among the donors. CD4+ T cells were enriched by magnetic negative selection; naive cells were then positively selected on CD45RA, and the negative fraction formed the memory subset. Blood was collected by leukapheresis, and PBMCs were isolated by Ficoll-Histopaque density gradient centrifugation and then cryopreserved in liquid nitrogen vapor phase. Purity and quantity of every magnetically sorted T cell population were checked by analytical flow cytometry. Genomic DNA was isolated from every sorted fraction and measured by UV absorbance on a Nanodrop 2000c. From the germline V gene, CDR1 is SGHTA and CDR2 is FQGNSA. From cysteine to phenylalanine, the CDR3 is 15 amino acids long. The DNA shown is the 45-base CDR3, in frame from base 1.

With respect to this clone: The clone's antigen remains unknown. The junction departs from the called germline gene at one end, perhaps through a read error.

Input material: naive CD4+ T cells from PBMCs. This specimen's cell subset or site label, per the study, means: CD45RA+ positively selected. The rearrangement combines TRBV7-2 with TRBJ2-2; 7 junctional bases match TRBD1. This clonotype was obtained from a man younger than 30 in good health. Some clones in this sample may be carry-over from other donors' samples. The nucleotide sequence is TGTGCCAGCAGCATACAGGGGACGAATACCGGGGAGCTGTTTTTT. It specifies CASSIQGTNTGELFF. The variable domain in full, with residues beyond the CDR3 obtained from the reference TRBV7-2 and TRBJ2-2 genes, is GAGVSQSPSNKVTEKGKDVELRCDPISGHTALYWYRQSLGQGLEFLIYFQGNSAPDKSGLPSDRFSAERTGGSVSTLTIQRTQQEDSAVYLCASSIQGTNTGELFFGEGSRLTVL.